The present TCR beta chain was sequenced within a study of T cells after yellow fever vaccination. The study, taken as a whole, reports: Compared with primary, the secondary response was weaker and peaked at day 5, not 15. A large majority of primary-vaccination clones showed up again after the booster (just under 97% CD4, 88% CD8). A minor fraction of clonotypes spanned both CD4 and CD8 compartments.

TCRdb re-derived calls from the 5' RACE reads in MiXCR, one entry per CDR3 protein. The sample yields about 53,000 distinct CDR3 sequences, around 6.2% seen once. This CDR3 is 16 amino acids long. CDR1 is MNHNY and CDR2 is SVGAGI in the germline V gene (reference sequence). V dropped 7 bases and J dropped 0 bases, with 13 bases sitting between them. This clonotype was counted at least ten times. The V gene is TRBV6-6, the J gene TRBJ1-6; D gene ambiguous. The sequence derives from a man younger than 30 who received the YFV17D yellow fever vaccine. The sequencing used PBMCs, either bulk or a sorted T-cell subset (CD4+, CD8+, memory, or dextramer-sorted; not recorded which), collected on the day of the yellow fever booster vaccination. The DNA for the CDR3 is TGTGCCAGCACCGCAGGAAAAAGCTCCTATAATTCACCCCTCCACTTT. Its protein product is CASTAGKSSYNSPLHF.